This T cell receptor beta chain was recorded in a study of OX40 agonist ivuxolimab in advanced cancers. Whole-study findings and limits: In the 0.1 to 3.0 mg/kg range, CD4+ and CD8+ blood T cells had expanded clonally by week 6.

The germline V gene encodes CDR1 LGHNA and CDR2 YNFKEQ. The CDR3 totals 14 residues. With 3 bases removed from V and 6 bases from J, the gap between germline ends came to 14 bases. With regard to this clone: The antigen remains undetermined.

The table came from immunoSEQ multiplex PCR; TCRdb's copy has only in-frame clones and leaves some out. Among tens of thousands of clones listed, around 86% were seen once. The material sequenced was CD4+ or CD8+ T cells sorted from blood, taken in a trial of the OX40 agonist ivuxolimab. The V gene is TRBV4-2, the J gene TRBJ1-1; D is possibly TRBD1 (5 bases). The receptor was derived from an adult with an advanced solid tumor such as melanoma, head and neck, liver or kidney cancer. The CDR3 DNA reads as TGTGCCAGCAGCCACCTGAATGGGGCCTCTGAAGCTTTCTTT. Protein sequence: CASSHLNGASEAFF.